This TCR beta chain stems from a study of blood T cells in healthy people across ages. Regarding the study as a whole: Diversity estimates from one million T cells were considered underestimates.

Next came a second PCR, run for about 6 to 11 cycles, which used a sample-barcoded 5' primer along with a J-beta primer mix. TCRdb re-called the 5' RACE reads with MiXCR, one entry per CDR3 protein. The table lists hundreds of thousands of distinct CDR3 sequences, approximately 40% of them singletons, with about 32% in the top ten. Germline V gene lookup returns CDR1 DFQATT and CDR2 SNEGSKA (reference sequence). With 1 base removed from V and 4 bases from J, the gap between germline ends came to 20 bases. The CDR3 runs to 18 residues. As to this clonotype: The antigen remains unidentified.

With each sample, at least 6 micrograms of total RNA were extracted. The TCR originated in a man older than 75 in good health. The sequenced sample was blood. This chain uses TRBV20-1 with TRBJ1-6, with D perhaps TRBD1 (6 bases). The CDR3 loop reads CSARAWGLGGAYNSPLHF. In DNA form, the CDR3 reads TGCAGTGCTAGAGCGTGGGGGTTGGGGGGGGCTTATAATTCACCCCTCCACTTT.